One sample yielded the 15 T cell receptor beta chains listed below, sequenced in a study of T cell repertoires in cytomegalovirus infection. TCRdb independently ran MiXCR on the reads; one entry per CDR3 protein. The profile shows 300,000 to 400,000 distinct CDR3 sequences, 25% to 35% of them singletons. The antigens of these receptors remain unknown. Sequenced material: cultured PBMCs, taken from culture after CMV antigen stimulation. The receptors originated from a human donor in good health (CMV status not recorded). Some clones in this sample may be carry-over from other donors' samples.

The chain couples TRBV30 to TRBJ1-5, with D unclear. V gave up 3 bases and J gave up 2 bases, with 8 bases separating them. The CDR3 runs to 13 residues. Germline V gene data show CDR1 as GTSNPN and CDR2 as SVGIG (reference sequence). The CDR3 DNA sequence: TGTGCCTGGAGCGTCCTCGGCAATCAGCCCCAGCATTTT. This sequence encodes CAWSVLGNQPQHF.

Only a few counts were recorded for this clonotype. The chain employs TRBV19 and TRBJ1-6; D remains ambiguous. The CDR3 totals 15 residues. The V gene's germline CDR1 is LNHDA and CDR2 SQIVND (reference sequence). Between the trimmed V and J ends, which lost 6 bases and 4 bases, there was a span of 13 bases. CDR3 protein: CASSFEDGYNSPLHF. CDR3 nucleotide sequence: TGTGCCAGTAGCTTCGAGGATGGGTATAATTCACCCCTCCACTTT. The full variable domain, completed using reference TRBV19 and TRBJ1-6, is DGGITQSPKYLFRKEGQNVTLSCEQNLNHDAMYWYRQDPGQGLRLIYYSQIVNDFQKGDIAEGYSVSREKKESFPLTVTSAQKNPTAFYLCASSFEDGYNSPLHFGNGTRLTVT.

This clonotype was detected only a few times. This chain links TRBV19 with TRBJ2-3; D unclear. V lost 7 bases to trimming and J lost 0 bases, with 8 bases between them. The CDR3 consists of 13 residues. Germline loops: CDR1 LNHDA, CDR2 SQIVND (reference sequence). This CDR3 reads CASTSWSTDTQYF. CDR3 bases: TGTGCCAGTACCAGTTGGAGCACAGATACGCAGTATTTT.

This clonotype occurred a few times. This chain joins TRBV27 and TRBJ1-1; TRBD1 matches 10 bases. Losses at the gene ends were 6 bases for V and 6 bases for J; bases not matched to a gene: 13. The CDR3 has 16 amino acids. The V gene's germline CDR1 is MNHEY and CDR2 SMNVEV (reference sequence). The CDR3 sequence is CASRMRQGAMGSEAFF. The CDR3 coding sequence is TGTGCCAGCAGGATGAGACAGGGGGCGATGGGGTCTGAAGCTTTCTTT.

The V and J genes are TRBV18 and TRBJ1-3; 9 positions agree with TRBD1. The CDR3 totals 16 residues. CDR1 and CDR2 (germline): KGHSH, LQKENI. V shed 5 bases, J shed 1 base, and the junction held 6 bases outside the gene matches. The CDR3 region is CASSTGTGLSGNTIYF. The DNA of the CDR3 is TGTGCCAGCTCAACGGGGACAGGGTTATCTGGAAACACCATATATTTT.

V usage is TRBV10-3 and J usage is TRBJ2-3, with 9 bases identical to TRBD2. The CDR3 has 15 amino acids. Germline V gene sequence: CDR1 ENHRY, CDR2 SYGVKD. The J segment lost 1 base and the V segment lost 6 bases, leaving 5 bases of the junction unmatched. CDR3 sequence: CAISPSGERTDTQYF. The CDR3 nucleotides are TGTGCCATCAGCCCTAGCGGGGAACGCACAGATACGCAGTATTTT.

This clonotype came up a few times. The chain carries TRBV7-2 and TRBJ1-3; D is ambiguous. Germline values: CDR1 SGHTA, CDR2 FQGNSA. This CDR3 spans 17 amino acids. Trimming took off 1 base at V and 4 bases at J, with 17 bases between the two ends. The CDR3 loop reads CASSLDAVIERGNTIYF. Here the CDR3 DNA reads TGTGCCAGCAGCTTAGACGCTGTAATCGAGAGGGGAAACACCATATATTTT.

A few counts support this clonotype. The chain couples TRBV6-1 to TRBJ1-2, with D unclear. This CDR3 contains 14 residues. Trimming removed 1 base from V and 4 bases from J, with 10 bases in between. Germline lookup yields CDR1 MNHNS and CDR2 SASEGT. The CDR3 loop reads CASSEEVRTYGYTF. In nucleotides, the CDR3 is TGTGCCAGCAGTGAAGAAGTCAGGACCTATGGCTACACCTTC.

This chain uses TRBV2 with TRBJ2-1; 8 bases line up with TRBD2. J gave up 6 bases and V 3 bases, and 10 bases lay outside the gene matches. The CDR3 covers 16 residues. Germline CDR1 and CDR2: SNHLY and FYNNEI. The CDR3 is CASSDRLASLGNEQFF. CDR3 DNA: TGTGCCAGCAGTGATAGACTAGCGTCGTTGGGCAATGAGCAGTTCTTC.

V and J are TRBV5-1 and TRBJ2-5; D call uncertain. This CDR3 comprises 14 residues. V lost 4 bases and J lost 0, with 10 bases in between. From germline, CDR1 is SGHRS and CDR2 YFSETQ. In DNA, the CDR3 is TGCGCCAGCAGCCAACTTACGTACCAAGAGACCCAGTACTTC. Its protein is CASSQLTYQETQYF.

The chain joins TRBV11-2 to TRBJ1-6; TRBD1 matches 9 bases. The length of the CDR3 is 16 residues. Germline V gene sequence: CDR1 SGHAT, CDR2 FQNNGV. V dropped 0 bases and J dropped 11; count of bases not matched to a gene: 8. The CDR3 here is CASSLDQGDRVTPLHF. As DNA, the CDR3 is TGTGCCAGCAGCTTAGATCAAGGGGACAGGGTGACACCCCTCCACTTT.

This clonotype was recorded a few times. The chain recombines TRBV27 with TRBJ1-2, with 8 bases aligning to TRBD1. Germline V gives CDR1 MNHEY, CDR2 SMNVEV (reference sequence). J gave up 3 bases and V 5 bases, and 5 bases lay outside the gene matches. This CDR3 spans 14 amino acids. CDR3 region: CASSPRTGHYGYTF. In nucleotides, the CDR3 is TGTGCCAGCAGTCCTCGGACAGGGCACTATGGCTACACCTTC.

This clonotype occurred a few times. This rearrangement joins TRBV2 to TRBJ2-1, with 15 bases fitting TRBD2. CDR1 and CDR2 from the germline V gene are SNHLY and FYNNEI. V lost 6 bases, J lost 4 bases, and 22 bases stayed unmatched. This CDR3 has 22 residues. CDR3 residues: CASSRPGTSGRPYSHAYNEQFF. The CDR3 nucleotides read TGTGCCAGCAGCCGTCCCGGGACTAGCGGGAGGCCATACTCTCACGCTTACAATGAGCAGTTCTTC.

The J gene is TRBJ1-6, the V gene TRBV6-5; TRBD1 agrees at 8 bases. CDR1 is MNHEY, CDR2 SVGAGI, per germline. The CDR3 covers 15 residues. V trimming: 4 bases; J trimming: 9 bases; junction bases outside the gene matches: 8. The CDR3 is CASSSLDRGISPLHF. The DNA for the CDR3 is TGTGCCAGCAGTTCATTAGACAGGGGTATTTCACCCCTCCACTTT.

The V and J genes are TRBV19 and TRBJ2-6; no clear D gene. Trimming shortened V by 7 bases and J by 11 bases, and 15 bases separated the two germline ends. From germline, CDR1 is LNHDA and CDR2 SQIVND (reference sequence). The CDR3 loop spans 13 amino acids. This CDR3 reads CASNPSRVDVLTF. CDR3 coding DNA: TGTGCCAGTAACCCGTCCCGGGTGGACGTCCTGACTTTC.